This T cell receptor beta chain emerged from a study of post-analysis software for immune sequencing data. About the research overall: There were relapsing-remitting, secondary progressive and progressive-relapsing multiple sclerosis among the disease courses included. Study conclusions and caveats: Five TRBV segments, including TRBV5-6, TRBV5-1 and TRBV20-1, were more frequent in patients than controls. Compared against controls, patients with multiple sclerosis displayed significantly lower normalized Chao1 diversity. F-measure co-clustering was strong for batch-matched samples.

TCR beta cDNA libraries had unique molecular identifiers. TCRdb used MiXCR to reprocess the PCR reads, holding one entry per CDR3 protein. The table records hundreds of thousands of distinct CDR3 sequences, around 50% of them present only once. A note on this clonotype: Its specificity is unknown.

CDR1 SQVTM and CDR2 ANQGSEA come from the germline V gene. The CDR3 contains 11 residues. Trimming took off 3 bases at V and 6 bases at J, with 7 bases between the two ends. The source material was blood. The source is a girl between 10 and 17 years old with multiple sclerosis. V is TRBV29-1 and J is TRBJ2-3; D is ambiguous. CDR3 sequence reads: CSVELSDTQYF. The DNA of the CDR3 is TGCAGCGTTGAGTTGTCTGATACGCAGTATTTT.